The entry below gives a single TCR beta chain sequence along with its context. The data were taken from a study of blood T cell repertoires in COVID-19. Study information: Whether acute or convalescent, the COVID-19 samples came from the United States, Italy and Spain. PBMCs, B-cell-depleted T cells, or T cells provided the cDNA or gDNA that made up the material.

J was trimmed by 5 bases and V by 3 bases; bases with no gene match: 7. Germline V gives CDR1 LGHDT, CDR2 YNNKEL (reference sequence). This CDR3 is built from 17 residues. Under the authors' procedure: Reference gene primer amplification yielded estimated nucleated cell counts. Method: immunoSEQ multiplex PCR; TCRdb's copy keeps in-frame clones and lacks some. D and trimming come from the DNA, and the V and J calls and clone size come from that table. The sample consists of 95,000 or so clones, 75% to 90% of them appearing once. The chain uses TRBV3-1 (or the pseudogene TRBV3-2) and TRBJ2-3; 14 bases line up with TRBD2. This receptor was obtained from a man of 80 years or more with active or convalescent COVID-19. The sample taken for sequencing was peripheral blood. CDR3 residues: CASSQVPGLAGVDTQYF. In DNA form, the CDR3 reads TGTGCCAGCAGCCAGGTACCGGGACTAGCGGGAGTAGATACGCAGTATTTT.